Sequencing of this T cell receptor (beta chain) was carried out in a study of T cell repertoires in cytomegalovirus infection. Between the trimmed V and J ends, which lost 6 bases and 0 bases, there was a span of 15 bases. The germline gives CDR1 ENHRY, CDR2 SYGVKD. The CDR3 runs 17 residues. There are a few counts of this clonotype. What it recognizes is unknown. TCRdb reprocessed the reads via MiXCR and lists one record per CDR3 protein. Counted here are about 920,000 distinct CDR3 sequences, 31% occurring once; the ten biggest clones make up over 10%. The TCR was taken from a human donor in good health (CMV status not recorded). Some clones in this sample may be carry-over from other donors' samples. V is TRBV10-3 and J is TRBJ1-6; D is undetermined. The sequencing used cultured CD8+ T cells from PBMCs, collected from culture after CMV antigen stimulation. The DNA for the CDR3 is TGTGCCATCAGCAAAACGGAGGAGAGCTCCTATAATTCACCCCTCCACTTT. Amino acids: CAISKTEESSYNSPLHF.